These 32 T cell receptor beta chains share one sample of origin, sequenced in a study of T cells expressing NK-cell markers. Using the 5' RACE reads, TCRdb records one entry per CDR3 protein without DNA. In all, the sample yields about 380,000 distinct CDR3 sequences. Material for sequencing was blood T cells: a sorted CD56 or NKG2C T cell subset, CD4+ or CD8+ T cells, or bulk PBMC T cells (not recorded which). These receptors came from a man aged 18-70 years in good health.

V is TRBV7-2 and J is TRBJ2-1; TCRdb selects TRBD2, and the lack of DNA leaves this call unchecked. Germline CDR1 SGHTA, CDR2 FQGNSA. The length of the CDR3 is 17 residues. The CDR3 here is CASSLGRTSGRRHEQFF.

The J gene is TRBJ2-5, the V gene TRBV29-1. The CDR3 is 12 residues long. Germline CDR1 SQVTM, CDR2 ANQGSEA. The CDR3 spells CSGGGFQETQYF.

The chain employs TRBV6-1 and TRBJ2-3; checking the TCRdb D call of TRBD2 is not possible without DNA. The CDR3 runs 16 residues. CDR1 MNHNS and CDR2 SASEGT come from the germline V gene. This CDR3 reads CASRRLAGGRTDTQYF.

The V and J genes are TRBV6-1 and TRBJ1-2; the D call from TCRdb, TRBD1, cannot be confirmed without DNA. The CDR3 extends over 16 amino acids. Per germline, CDR1 MNHNS and CDR2 SASEGT. The CDR3 region is CASSMVSTGGIYGYTF.

The chain employs TRBV11-1 and TRBJ2-2; TCRdb's D call, TRBD1, is unchecked because there is no DNA. The CDR3 is 19 residues long. The germline V gene has CDR1 SGHAT and CDR2 FQDESV (reference sequence). CDR3 loop: CASRPDYFTGVVNTGELFF.

V is TRBV3-1 and J is TRBJ2-7; the TRBD2 assignment by TCRdb is unverifiable without DNA. The CDR3 runs 15 residues. Germline lookup yields CDR1 LGHDT and CDR2 YNNKEL (reference sequence). The CDR3 sequence: CASSRLQSPDYEQYF.

V and J are TRBV10-3 and TRBJ2-1; TCRdb's D call, TRBD1, is unchecked because there is no DNA. CDR3 length equals 14 residues. CDR1 and CDR2 from the germline V gene are ENHRY and SYGVKD. The CDR3 sequence: CAISGGVTYNEQFF.

The chain recombines TRBV12-3 or TRBV12-4 with TRBJ2-1. The CDR3 runs 15 residues. CDR3 residues: CASSFGGFTYNEQFF.

The genes are TRBV20-1 and TRBJ1-3. The CDR3 spans 14 residues. Germline V CDR1 and CDR2: DFQATT, SNEGSKA (reference sequence). The CDR3 region is CSASNVNSGNTIYF.

V is TRBV3-1 and J is TRBJ2-1; TCRdb picks TRBD2, but there is no DNA to check that call. Per the germline V gene, CDR1 is LGHDT and CDR2 is YNNKEL (reference sequence). The CDR3 runs to 17 residues. The CDR3 loop reads CASSPPAGLPSYNEQFF.

The chain combines TRBV20-1 with TRBJ2-2; absent DNA, TCRdb's TRBD1 call cannot be checked. This CDR3 has 14 residues. Germline CDR1 DFQATT, CDR2 SNEGSKA (reference sequence). CDR3 sequence: CSARAKGGTGELFF.

J is TRBJ2-1 and V is TRBV4-1; TCRdb's D gene call, TRBD1, goes unchecked for lack of DNA. CDR1 and CDR2 (germline): MGHRA, YSYEKL. The CDR3 consists of 16 residues. CDR3 in amino acids: CASSQPVRVSYNEQFF.

The rearrangement joins TRBV6-4 to TRBJ1-1; no DNA is available, so the TRBD1 call from TCRdb remains unchecked. This CDR3 is 15 amino acids long. CDR1 is MRHNA, CDR2 SNTAGT, per germline. CDR3 protein: CASSDSKGRNTEAFF.

CDR3 residues: CASSVGLGPGTGELFF. This chain uses TRBV9 with TRBJ2-2; absent DNA, TCRdb's TRBD1 call cannot be checked. Germline V gene sequence: CDR1 SGDLS, CDR2 YYNGEE. There are 16 residues in the CDR3.

This chain uses TRBV20-1 with TRBJ1-2. The CDR3 sequence is 15 residues long. Germline V lookup: CDR1 DFQATT, CDR2 SNEGSKA (reference sequence). The CDR3: CSARDLATQRYGYTF.

The V and J genes are TRBV12-3 or TRBV12-4 and TRBJ2-7. This CDR3 region has 13 residues. CDR3 sequence reads: CASRQAMNLEQYF.

The chain employs TRBV20-1 and TRBJ2-7; without DNA, the TCRdb call of TRBD1 cannot be checked. CDR1 and CDR2 from the germline V gene are DFQATT and SNEGSKA (reference sequence). CDR3 length: 15 residues. CDR3 sequence reads: CSARRRVPSAYEQYF.

This chain joins TRBV3-1 and TRBJ2-7; TCRdb reports TRBD1, a call that lacks DNA to check it against. Per the germline V gene, CDR1 is LGHDT and CDR2 is YNNKEL (reference sequence). CDR3 length equals 14 residues. The CDR3 here is CASSPPGPSYEQYF.

The rearrangement joins TRBV5-1 to TRBJ1-3. This CDR3 spans 14 amino acids. Germline CDR1 reads SGHRS; CDR2 reads YFSETQ. CDR3 sequence reads: CASSAEHSGNTIYF.

The chain has TRBV6-1 and TRBJ2-2; TCRdb picks TRBD2, but there is no DNA to check that call. CDR3 size: 18 residues. Per the germline V gene, CDR1 is MNHNS and CDR2 is SASEGT. The CDR3 here is CASSTGTSGGPGPGELFF.

V and J are TRBV20-1 and TRBJ2-2; TCRdb reports TRBD1, a call that lacks DNA to check it against. Germline loops: CDR1 DFQATT, CDR2 SNEGSKA (reference sequence). There are 15 residues in the CDR3. This chain's CDR3 is CSARVRGQDTGELFF.

The rearrangement joins TRBV5-4 to TRBJ1-1; TCRdb reports TRBD1, a call that lacks DNA to check it against. This CDR3 has 15 amino acids. CDR1 and CDR2 from the germline V gene are SGHNT and YYREEE (reference sequence). The CDR3 region is CASSARQGAGTEAFF.

This chain joins TRBV7-6 and TRBJ2-3; TCRdb's assignment of TRBD2 cannot be checked, as there is no DNA. This CDR3 has 15 amino acids. Germline-derived CDR1 and CDR2 are SGHVS and FNYEAQ. The CDR3: CASSQRSGGTDTQYF. Based on the CDR3 plus reference TRBV7-6 and TRBJ2-3, the full variable domain is GAGVSQSPRYKVTKRGQDVALRCDPISGHVSLYWYRQALGQGPEFLTYFNYEAQQDKSGLPNDRFSAERPEGSISTLTIQRTEQRDSAMYRCASSQRSGGTDTQYFGPGTRLTVL.

V and J are TRBV4-1 and TRBJ2-7; TCRdb's assignment of TRBD1 cannot be checked, as there is no DNA. Germline values: CDR1 MGHRA, CDR2 YSYEKL. This CDR3 comprises 15 residues. The CDR3 protein is CASSQDRGGLGEQYF.

The V call is TRBV4-1, the J call TRBJ1-1; the D call of TRBD1 rests on TCRdb alone, since no DNA is present to check it. The germline CDR1 and CDR2 sequences are MGHRA and YSYEKL. The CDR3 runs to 15 residues. This CDR3 reads CASSPREQGSTEAFF.

The gene calls are TRBV6-5 and TRBJ2-7; checking the TCRdb D call of TRBD1 is not possible without DNA. Germline lookup yields CDR1 MNHEY and CDR2 SVGAGI. This CDR3 has 15 residues. This CDR3 reads CASSLAGESSYEQYF.

V gene TRBV4-1 combines with J gene TRBJ2-7; absent DNA, TCRdb's TRBD1 call cannot be checked. The germline V gene has CDR1 MGHRA and CDR2 YSYEKL. CDR3 length: 15 amino acids. CDR3 protein: CASSQGTGNSYEQYF.

This rearrangement joins TRBV10-3 to TRBJ2-1; the TRBD1 assignment by TCRdb is unverifiable without DNA. The CDR3 covers 13 residues. Germline CDR1 reads ENHRY; CDR2 reads SYGVKD. The CDR3 loop is CAISPGQPNEQFF.

The rearrangement joins TRBV7-2 to TRBJ1-6; the D call from TCRdb, TRBD1, cannot be confirmed without DNA. The CDR3 contains 13 residues. Germline CDR1 SGHTA, CDR2 FQGNSA. The CDR3 loop is CASSTVYNSPLHF. Full variable domain (outside the CDR3, taken from reference TRBV7-2 and TRBJ1-6): GAGVSQSPSNKVTEKGKDVELRCDPISGHTALYWYRQSLGQGLEFLIYFQGNSAPDKSGLPSDRFSAERTGGSVSTLTIQRTQQEDSAVYLCASSTVYNSPLHFGNGTRLTVT.

The genes are TRBV5-8 and TRBJ2-5; without DNA, the TCRdb call of TRBD1 cannot be checked. CDR3 length: 13 amino acids. Germline values: CDR1 SGHTS, CDR2 YDEGEE. CDR3: CASSLGRRGTQYF.

J is TRBJ2-1 and V is TRBV20-1; the D call from TCRdb, TRBD2, cannot be confirmed without DNA. The germline gives CDR1 DFQATT, CDR2 SNEGSKA (reference sequence). The CDR3 is 13 residues long. CDR3 sequence: CSAAGSRVNEQFF.

J is TRBJ1-4 and V is TRBV10-2; absent DNA, TCRdb's TRBD1 call cannot be checked. Germline CDR1 reads WSHSY; CDR2 reads SAAADI. The CDR3 has 12 amino acids. CDR3 loop: CASSQGAEKLFF.